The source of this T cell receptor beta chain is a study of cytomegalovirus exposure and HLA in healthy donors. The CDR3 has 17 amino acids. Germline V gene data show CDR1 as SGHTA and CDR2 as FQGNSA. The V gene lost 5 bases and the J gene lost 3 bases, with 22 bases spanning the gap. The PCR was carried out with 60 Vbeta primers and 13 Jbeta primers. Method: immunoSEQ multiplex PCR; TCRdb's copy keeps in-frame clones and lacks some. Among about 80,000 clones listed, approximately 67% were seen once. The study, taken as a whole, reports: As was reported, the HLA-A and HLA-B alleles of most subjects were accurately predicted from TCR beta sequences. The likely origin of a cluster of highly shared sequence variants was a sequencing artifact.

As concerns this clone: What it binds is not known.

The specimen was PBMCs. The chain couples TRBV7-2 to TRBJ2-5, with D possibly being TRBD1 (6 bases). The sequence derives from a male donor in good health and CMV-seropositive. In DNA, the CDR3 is TGTGCCAGCAGCCCGAACCCATATTTGACAGGAAAAGAGACCCAGTACTTC. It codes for CASSPNPYLTGKETQYF. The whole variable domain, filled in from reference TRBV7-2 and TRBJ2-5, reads GAGVSQSPSNKVTEKGKDVELRCDPISGHTALYWYRQSLGQGLEFLIYFQGNSAPDKSGLPSDRFSAERTGGSVSTLTIQRTQQEDSAVYLCASSPNPYLTGKETQYFGPGTRLLVL.